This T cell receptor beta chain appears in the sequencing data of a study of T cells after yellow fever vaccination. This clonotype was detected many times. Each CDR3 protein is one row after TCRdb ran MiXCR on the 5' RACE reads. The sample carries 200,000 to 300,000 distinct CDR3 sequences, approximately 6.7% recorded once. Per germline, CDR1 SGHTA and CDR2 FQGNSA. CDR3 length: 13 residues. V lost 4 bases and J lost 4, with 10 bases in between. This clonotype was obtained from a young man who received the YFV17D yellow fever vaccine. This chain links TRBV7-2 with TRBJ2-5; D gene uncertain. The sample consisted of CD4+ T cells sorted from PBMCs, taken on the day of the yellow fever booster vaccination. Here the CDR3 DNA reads TGTGCCAGCAGCTCCCCGCCGTCAGAGACCCAGTACTTC. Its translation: CASSSPPSETQYF.